This T cell receptor beta chain was profiled in a study of memory CD4+ T cells and cytomegalovirus serostatus. The sort gate was single viable CD3+CD4+CD8-CD45RO+ cells for memory CD4+ T cells. J gave up 4 bases and V 7 bases, and 8 bases lay outside the gene matches. The CDR3 contains 14 residues. Germline CDR1 reads LNHDA; CDR2 reads SQIVND (reference sequence). This clone has only a few counts. Study processing details: After removing out-of-frame reads, 2 million to 2.5 million distinct TCRbeta sequences remained. The data were produced by immunoSEQ multiplex PCR, yet TCRdb's version contains in-frame clones alone and is incomplete. V and J calls and clone size are given by that table; D and trimming were obtained from the DNA. The sample shows some 45,000 clones, approximately 74% of them seen only once.

The receptor was derived from an adult in good health and CMV-seropositive. The chain has TRBV19 and TRBJ2-3; the match to TRBD2 covers 7 bases. The sequencing input was memory CD4+ T cells from blood. As DNA, the CDR3 is TGTGCCAGTAACCTAGGCGGGGGTGCAGATACGCAGTATTTT. Amino acid sequence: CASNLGGGADTQYF.